The 28 T cell receptor beta chains given below trace back to one sample, sequenced in a study of CD8 T cells in ankylosing spondylitis. Study results and caveats: A TCR beta motif of fewer than ten highly homologous variants seemed to mark ankylosing spondylitis blood.

TCRdb independently ran MiXCR on the 5' RACE reads; one entry per CDR3 protein. The data hold about 500,000 distinct CDR3 sequences, with about 5.4% observed a single time. These TCRs are of unknown antigen specificity. The sample taken for sequencing was blood, either unsorted or a sorted T cell fraction (not recorded which). These receptors all stem from a male donor with ankylosing spondylitis.

The rearrangement joins TRBV19 to TRBJ1-1; no reliable D call. The germline gives CDR1 LNHDA, CDR2 SQIVND (reference sequence). There are 14 residues in the CDR3. Trimming took off 4 bases at V and 6 bases at J, with 15 bases between the two ends. In DNA, the CDR3 is TGTGCCAGTAGTAAGGCCCCTCGGGTCGCTGAAGCTTTCTTT. This translates into CASSKAPRVAEAFF.

This clonotype showed up many times. This chain uses TRBV20-1 with TRBJ1-2; no definite D call. The V and J ends lost 4 bases and 4 bases respectively, with 16 bases between them. CDR1 DFQATT and CDR2 SNEGSKA come from the germline V gene (reference sequence). This CDR3 has 14 amino acids. The CDR3 region is CSAIGSSEVYGYTF. The CDR3 nucleotides read TGCAGTGCTATCGGCAGCTCAGAAGTCTATGGCTACACCTTC.

This clonotype was recorded at least ten times. This rearrangement joins TRBV18 to TRBJ1-1; D is possibly TRBD1 (5 bases). Trimming stripped 5 bases from V and 1 base from J, with 8 bases between. Germline V CDR1 and CDR2: KGHSH, LQKENI. The CDR3 contains 13 residues. The CDR3 region is CASSGGWNTEAFF. CDR3 nucleotide sequence: TGTGCCAGCTCAGGGGGATGGAACACTGAAGCTTTCTTT.

This clonotype was observed many times. This chain links TRBV12-3 or TRBV12-4 with TRBJ1-5; D gene uncertain. The CDR3 is 16 amino acids. Trimming took off 6 bases at V and 0 bases at J, with 15 bases between the two ends. The CDR3 spells CASRLSLQDSNQPQHF. Written as DNA, the CDR3 is TGTGCCAGCAGGTTGTCCCTGCAAGATAGCAATCAGCCCCAGCATTTT.

This clonotype was seen at least ten times. As DNA, the CDR3 is TGCGCCAGCAGAAAGACAGGGGACACCAAGAACTATGGCTACACCTTC. Encoded protein: CASRKTGDTKNYGYTF. The gene calls are TRBV5-1 and TRBJ1-2; 8 bases map to TRBD1. The CDR3 consists of 16 residues. The germline CDR1 and CDR2 sequences are SGHRS and YFSETQ. V lost 5 bases, J lost 2 bases, and 11 bases stayed unmatched.

At least ten counts were recorded for this clonotype. The genes are TRBV5-1 and TRBJ2-1, with 7 bases fitting TRBD2. Trimming took 3 bases from V and 6 from J; bases not matched to a gene: 12. Germline CDR1 reads SGHRS; CDR2 reads YFSETQ. The CDR3 spans 16 residues. Here the CDR3 DNA reads TGCGCCAGCAGCTCAAGACCGGGAGGACCTGGCAATGAGCAGTTCTTC. Amino acids: CASSSRPGGPGNEQFF.

This clonotype was seen only once. The chain carries TRBV6-1 and TRBJ1-3; D unclear. The CDR3 contains 15 residues. V lost 5 bases and J lost 0, with 11 bases in between. CDR1 and CDR2 (germline): MNHNS, SASEGT. This CDR3 is CASSKDWNSGNTIYF. CDR3 sequence (DNA): TGTGCCAGCAGTAAAGACTGGAACTCTGGAAACACCATATATTTT.

This clonotype occurred many times. At one end, the junction sequence differs from germline, possibly due to a read error. The chain links TRBV7-2 to TRBJ2-7; D remains ambiguous. Germline CDR1 SGHTA, CDR2 FQGNSA. CDR3 length: 14 residues. CDR3: CASSLDPSSYEQYF. DNA for the CDR3: TGCGCCAGCAGCCTAGACCCGAGCTCCTACGAGCAGTACTTC.

This clonotype was recorded many times. The chain uses TRBV7-9 and TRBJ2-7, with D hard to call. Germline CDR1 reads SEHNR; CDR2 reads FQNEAQ (reference sequence). This CDR3 comprises 12 residues. V shed 0 bases and J shed 5 bases, with 5 bases lying between them. CDR3 sequence: CASSLARNEQYF. CDR3 DNA sequence: TGTGCCAGCAGCTTAGCCCGAAACGAGCAGTACTTC. The whole variable domain, filled in from reference TRBV7-9 and TRBJ2-7, reads DTGVSQNPRHKITKRGQNVTFRCDPISEHNRLYWYRQTLGQGPEFLTYFQNEAQLEKSRLLSDRFSAERPKGSFSTLEIQRTEQGDSAMYLCASSLARNEQYFGPGTRLTVT.

In this sample, this clonotype turned up many times. DNA of the CDR3: TGTGGTTCGTACGAGCAGTACTTC. As protein: CGSYEQYF. The V call is TRBV28, the J call TRBJ2-7, with D unresolved. Germline values: CDR1 MDHEN, CDR2 SYDVKM. The CDR3 runs to 8 residues.

In this sample, this clonotype turned up many times. The chain uses TRBV18 and TRBJ2-7, with TRBD1 matching 9 bases. V gave up 3 bases and J gave up 3 bases; unmatched junction bases: 3. CDR1 and CDR2 (germline): KGHSH, LQKENI. The CDR3 contains 14 residues. Here the CDR3 DNA reads TGTGCCAGCTCACCTGACAGGGGGTTCTACGAGCAGTACTTC. Translated, it gives CASSPDRGFYEQYF.

The sample holds many counts of this clonotype. V gene TRBV6-1 combines with J gene TRBJ1-1; 10 bases match TRBD1. The trim removed 6 bases at V and 6 bases at J, leaving 7 bases unmatched. CDR3 size: 14 residues. Germline V gene data show CDR1 as MNHNS and CDR2 as SASEGT. CDR3 nucleotide sequence: TGTGCCAGCAGCCTAATGGGGACAGGGGCTGAAGCTTTCTTT. Amino acids: CASSLMGTGAEAFF.

This clonotype was found many times. A junction end diverges from the germline sequence, so it may reflect a read error. The chain uses TRBV5-1 and TRBJ2-5, with D uncertain. The germline CDR1 and CDR2 sequences are SGHRS and YFSETQ. The CDR3 is 13 amino acids. The CDR3 protein is CASSLGSQETQYF. The CDR3 DNA sequence: TGTGCCAGCAGCTTAGGCAGCCAAGAGACCCAGTACTTC.

The table lists this clonotype with many counts. The J gene is TRBJ2-5, the V gene TRBV5-1; weak D call: TRBD2 (6 bases). There are 13 residues in the CDR3. Germline V lookup: CDR1 SGHRS, CDR2 YFSETQ. The V gene lost 3 bases and the J gene lost 5 bases, with 11 bases spanning the gap. In nucleotides, the CDR3 is TGCGCCAGCAGCTCGGAGGGGCGGGAGACCCAGTACTTC. Its protein is CASSSEGRETQYF.

This clonotype has ten or more counts. The rearrangement links TRBV20-1 to TRBJ1-1; D perhaps matches TRBD1 (5 bases). Trimming left V 5 bases short and J 0 bases short, with 10 bases between. This CDR3 region has 13 residues. CDR1 DFQATT and CDR2 SNEGSKA come from the germline V gene (reference sequence). This chain's CDR3 is CSASGHMNTEAFF. The CDR3 DNA reads as TGCAGTGCTTCCGGACACATGAACACTGAAGCTTTCTTT.

This clonotype showed up many times. The genes are TRBV12-3 or TRBV12-4 and TRBJ2-1, with D perhaps TRBD2 (7 bases). The CDR3 is 15 amino acids. Trimming removed 3 bases from V and 6 bases from J, with 15 bases in between. The CDR3 region is CASSFIQGGGNEQFF. The CDR3 DNA follows: TGTGCCAGCAGTTTCATCCAGGGAGGGGGCAATGAGCAGTTCTTC.

Concerning this clonotype: A much more abundant neighbour one base away suggests this may be a read error. This chain uses TRBV6-5 with TRBJ2-7, with 7 bases lining up with TRBD1. CDR3 length: 14 residues. Germline assignment: CDR1 MNHEY and CDR2 SVGAGI. The CDR3 loop is CANSYRTGSYEQYF. DNA of the CDR3: TGTGCCAACAGTTACCGGACAGGCTCCTACGAGCAGTACTTC.

This clonotype appeared many times. This chain uses TRBV20-1 with TRBJ2-3, with D tentatively TRBD2 (7 bases). The germline V and J ends were trimmed by 7 bases and 0 bases, with 17 bases remaining between them. Germline loops: CDR1 DFQATT, CDR2 SNEGSKA (reference sequence). The CDR3 is made up of 15 amino acids. CDR3 in amino acids: CSVPGSGGSTDTQYF. In DNA, the CDR3 is TGCAGTGTCCCGGGATCGGGGGGCAGCACAGATACGCAGTATTTT.

This clonotype was seen at least ten times. The chain links TRBV20-1 to TRBJ2-1; the D is unclear. Trimming removed 3 bases at V and 3 bases at J, with 18 bases between. CDR1 is DFQATT and CDR2 is SNEGSKA in the germline V gene (reference sequence). This CDR3 has 16 residues. This CDR3 is CSASPSADLLYNEQFF. CDR3 nucleotides: TGCAGTGCTAGCCCCTCGGCGGACCTACTCTACAATGAGCAGTTCTTC.

This clonotype was detected ten times or more. The chain carries TRBV29-1 and TRBJ2-3; 8 bases align to TRBD2. V lost 0 bases to trimming and J lost 4 bases; unmatched junction nucleotides: 6. The germline CDR1 and CDR2 sequences are SQVTM and ANQGSEA. This CDR3 contains 15 residues. This CDR3 reads CSVEDWAGRADTQYF. CDR3 coding DNA: TGCAGCGTTGAAGATTGGGCCGGGAGGGCAGATACGCAGTATTTT.

This clonotype was picked up many times. CDR3 DNA: TGTGCCACCGGGGTCCGGGACAGGGAGACCGGGGAGCTGTTTTTT. Amino acids: CATGVRDRETGELFF. This rearrangement joins TRBV24-1 to TRBJ2-2; 9 nucleotides match TRBD1. The germline V gene encodes CDR1 KGHDR and CDR2 SFDVKD. The CDR3 contains 15 residues. The V segment lost 9 bases and the J segment 5 bases; nucleotides outside the gene matches: 9.

Ten or more counts support this clonotype. The chain combines TRBV7-2 with TRBJ2-2, with D perhaps being TRBD1 or TRBD2 (6 bases each). Trimming removed 5 bases at V and 4 bases at J, with 14 bases between. The CDR3 totals 15 residues. Germline loops: CDR1 SGHTA, CDR2 FQGNSA. The CDR3 is CASSRLQGGTGELFF. In nucleotides, the CDR3 is TGTGCCAGCAGCAGATTACAGGGAGGCACCGGGGAGCTGTTTTTT.

This clonotype was observed at least ten times. This chain uses TRBV4-2 with TRBJ2-5; 7 bases map to TRBD2. After removal of 0 bases from V and 5 bases from J, the junction contained 15 bases not matched to a gene. Germline V CDR1 and CDR2: LGHNA, YNFKEQ. This CDR3 region has 18 residues. This chain's CDR3 is CASSQDPSGRESPETQYF. The CDR3 DNA reads TGTGCCAGCAGCCAAGATCCTTCGGGGAGGGAGTCCCCCGAGACCCAGTACTTC.

At least ten counts were recorded for this clonotype. V is TRBV14 and J is TRBJ2-1; D perhaps matches TRBD1 (6 bases). CDR3 length: 15 amino acids. Looked up from germline, CDR1 is SGHDN and CDR2 is FVKESK. The V end lost 1 base, the J end lost 7 bases, and 14 bases lay between the germline ends. CDR3 sequence: CASSQVYQGLNEQFF. The CDR3 DNA sequence: TGTGCCAGCAGCCAAGTCTATCAGGGGCTGAATGAGCAGTTCTTC.

This clonotype was counted ten times or more. The chain joins TRBV5-1 to TRBJ2-1; 9 bases are shared with TRBD2. Germline values: CDR1 SGHRS, CDR2 YFSETQ. J gave up 4 bases and V 5 bases, and 10 bases lay outside the gene matches. The CDR3 is 16 amino acids. CDR3 region: CASRASLAGPYNEQFF. The CDR3 DNA is TGCGCCAGCAGGGCTTCTCTAGCGGGGCCTTACAATGAGCAGTTCTTC.

This clonotype has ten or more counts. The chain couples TRBV27 to TRBJ1-5, with 9 bases fitting TRBD1. The V segment lost 6 bases and the J segment 6 bases; nucleotides outside the gene matches: 0. CDR1 and CDR2 from the germline V gene are MNHEY and SMNVEV (reference sequence). The length of the CDR3 is 12 residues. The chain's CDR3 is CASRQGAQPQHF. DNA for the CDR3: TGTGCCAGCAGACAGGGGGCTCAGCCCCAGCATTTT.

In its sample, this clonotype was seen many times. The gene calls are TRBV28 and TRBJ2-4, with 8 bases lining up with TRBD2. Germline CDR1 is MDHEN and CDR2 is SYDVKM. The CDR3 has 15 residues. The V gene end was trimmed by 3 bases and the J gene end by 4 bases; junction bases not matched to a gene: 5. CDR3 coding DNA: TGTGCCAGCAGTTTCGGGGGGGAAAGGAAAAACATTCAGTACTTC. As protein: CASSFGGERKNIQYF.

The CDR3 protein is CASSLVLRVNYGYTF. DNA for the CDR3: TGTGCCAGCAGTTTAGTACTCAGGGTGAACTATGGCTACACCTTC. The chain has TRBV12-3 or TRBV12-4 and TRBJ1-2; tentative D call: TRBD1 (5 bases). V was shortened by 1 base and J by 2 bases, with 11 bases between the two germline ends. This CDR3 spans 15 amino acids.